The next 16 T cell receptor beta chains were all read from a single sample in a study of blood T cell repertoires in COVID-19. Sequenced by immunoSEQ multiplex PCR; TCRdb stores in-frame clones only, minus some. This sample yields some 150,000 clones, of which approximately 83% are seen a single time; around 8% belongs to the top ten. The sample comprised peripheral blood. Source of these receptors: a woman aged 55-69 years with COVID-19, enrolled during active disease.

The chain has TRBV2 and TRBJ2-6, with 11 bases lining up with TRBD1. V dropped 9 bases and J dropped 0; count of bases not matched to a gene: 1. Germline V CDR1 and CDR2: SNHLY, FYNNEI. The CDR3 is 15 amino acids. This CDR3 is CARDRGLSGANVLTF. DNA of the CDR3: TGTGCCAGGGACAGGGGGCTCTCTGGGGCCAACGTCCTGACTTTC. Combining the CDR3 with reference TRBV2 and TRBJ2-6 gives the whole variable domain EPEVTQTPSHQVTQMGQEVILRCVPISNHLYFYWYRQILGQKVEFLVSFYNNEISEKSEIFDDQFSVERPDGSNFTLKIRSTKLEDSAMYFCARDRGLSGANVLTFGAGSRLTVL.

The gene calls are TRBV24-1 and TRBJ1-2, with TRBD1 identical over 9 bases. CDR1 is KGHDR, CDR2 SFDVKD, per germline. This CDR3 region has 16 residues. V was pared by 4 bases and J by 3 bases, with 8 bases of the junction left unmatched. The CDR3 sequence: CATSDGADRGDYGYTF. The CDR3 DNA sequence: TGTGCCACCAGTGACGGAGCGGACAGGGGAGACTATGGCTACACCTTC.

V is TRBV4-1 and J is TRBJ1-5; a possible D gene is TRBD1 (5 bases). Germline lookup yields CDR1 MGHRA and CDR2 YSYEKL. The CDR3 is 15 amino acids. The ends were cut back, 0 bases at V and 9 bases at J, with 15 bases in the middle. Here the CDR3 DNA reads TGCGCCAGCAGCCAAGATCGATCAGGGATCCGGCCCCAGCATTTT. Translation: CASSQDRSGIRPQHF.

The rearrangement uses TRBV2 and TRBJ2-7; TRBD2 is a possible D gene (6 bases). The germline V and J ends were trimmed by 4 bases and 3 bases, with 13 bases remaining between them. The CDR3 has 14 residues. Germline V lookup: CDR1 SNHLY, CDR2 FYNNEI. In nucleotides, the CDR3 is TGTGCCAGCAGTGCATACATGGGAGGCTACGAGCAGTACTTC. Protein sequence: CASSAYMGGYEQYF.

CDR3 nucleotides: TGCGCCAGCAGTACAGGGTCTACTGAAGCTTTCTTT. Its protein is CASSTGSTEAFF. The chain joins TRBV10-1 to TRBJ1-1, with D tentatively TRBD1 (6 bases). This CDR3 has 12 residues. Per the germline V gene, CDR1 is WNHNN and CDR2 is SYGVQD (reference sequence). V lost 5 bases to trimming and J lost 5 bases, with 9 bases between them.

This clone occurred a few times. The CDR3 here is CASSFRGGDPEKLFF. CDR3 coding DNA: TGTGCCAGCAGCTTTAGAGGGGGCGATCCTGAAAAACTGTTTTTT. The genes are TRBV5-6 and TRBJ1-4, with 7 bases aligning to TRBD1. CDR3 length: 15 residues. The ends lost 2 bases at V and 7 bases at J; junction bases unmatched: 8. CDR1 SGHDT and CDR2 YYEEEE come from the germline V gene.

The genes are TRBV12-3 or TRBV12-4 and TRBJ2-5; D uncertain. Trimming took off 4 bases at V and 3 bases at J, with 3 bases between the two ends. The CDR3 loop spans 11 amino acids. The CDR3 DNA follows: TGTGCCAGCAGTTCCAAAGAGACCCAGTACTTC. Protein: CASSSKETQYF.

This chain connects TRBV6-2 or TRBV6-3 to TRBJ1-1; 8 nucleotides match TRBD1. J gave up 4 bases and V 6 bases, and 1 base lay outside the gene matches. CDR1 is MNHEY and CDR2 is SVGEGT in the germline V gene. CDR3 length: 12 residues. The CDR3 DNA sequence: TGTGCCAGCAGCCAGGGGGCCACTGAAGCTTTCTTT. Translated, it gives CASSQGATEAFF.

V usage is TRBV18 and J usage is TRBJ2-2; 12 bases map to TRBD2. The V gene's germline CDR1 is KGHSH and CDR2 LQKENI. V shed 3 bases and J 4 bases; nucleotides not matched to a gene: 9. The CDR3 has 18 amino acids. CDR3: CASSPYRPGLAGTGELFF. The DNA of the CDR3 is TGTGCCAGCTCACCCTATCGTCCGGGACTAGCGGGCACCGGGGAGCTGTTTTTT.

This rearrangement joins TRBV14 to TRBJ2-7; 11 nucleotides line up with TRBD2. The CDR3 extends over 13 amino acids. V gave up 5 bases and J gave up 9 bases; unmatched junction bases: 6. CDR1 SGHDN and CDR2 FVKESK come from the germline V gene. The CDR3 bases are TGTGCCAGCAGCTACCAGACTAGCGGGGTGCAGTACTTC. Encoded protein: CASSYQTSGVQYF.

The chain employs TRBV2 and TRBJ1-1; 11 positions agree with TRBD1. Germline lookup yields CDR1 SNHLY and CDR2 FYNNEI. The CDR3 consists of 14 residues. V lost 7 bases to trimming and J lost 5 bases; unmatched junction nucleotides: 6. CDR3 amino acids: CASTGDRGSTEAFF. The CDR3, as DNA: TGTGCCAGCACGGGGGACAGGGGGAGTACTGAAGCTTTCTTT.

This chain connects TRBV6-5 to TRBJ1-2, with TRBD1 matching 8 bases. The length of the CDR3 is 15 residues. The germline CDR1 and CDR2 sequences are MNHEY and SVGAGI. J lost 4 bases, V lost 6 bases, and 10 bases had no gene match. CDR3 protein: CASRAYRGVIYGYTF. The CDR3 DNA follows: TGTGCCAGCAGAGCCTACAGGGGGGTTATCTATGGCTACACCTTC.

The genes are TRBV7-2 and TRBJ1-1, with D maybe TRBD1 (6 bases). With 4 bases removed from V and 2 bases from J, the gap between germline ends came to 11 bases. From germline, CDR1 is SGHTA and CDR2 FQGNSA. This CDR3 is built from 14 residues. The CDR3 DNA is TGTGCCAGCAGCTGGAACAGGGTCAACACTGAAGCTTTCTTT. Its translation is CASSWNRVNTEAFF.

As to this clone: Relative to the germline gene, one junction end is altered; a read error may explain this. The chain has TRBV2 and TRBJ2-5; 14 positions match TRBD2. Per the germline V gene, CDR1 is SNHLY and CDR2 is FYNNEI. This CDR3 region has 17 residues. The CDR3 here is CAGKPGLAGAYQETQYF. CDR3 in DNA: TGTGCCGGCAAACCGGGACTAGCGGGGGCCTACCAGGAGACCCAGTACTTC. Complete variable domain (other parts from reference TRBV2 and TRBJ2-5): EPEVTQTPSHQVTQMGQEVILRCVPISNHLYFYWYRQILGQKVEFLVSFYNNEISEKSEIFDDQFSVERPDGSNFTLKIRSTKLEDSAMYFCAGKPGLAGAYQETQYFGPGTRLLVL.

CDR3 residues: CASSRTGGSNTEAFF. The CDR3 DNA reads as TGTGCCAGCTCACGGACAGGGGGTTCGAACACTGAAGCTTTCTTT. The chain joins TRBV18 to TRBJ1-1; TRBD1 matches 10 bases. This CDR3 has 15 residues. Germline V gene lookup returns CDR1 KGHSH and CDR2 LQKENI. Germline trimming cut 4 bases from V and 1 base from J; bases unmatched to any gene: 3.

The table lists this clone with a count of one. The chain uses TRBV4-2 and TRBJ2-5; TRBD2 agrees at 13 bases. V lost 6 bases, J lost 5 bases, and 6 bases stayed unmatched. The CDR3 totals 15 residues. Germline-derived CDR1 and CDR2 are LGHNA and YNFKEQ. Here the CDR3 DNA reads TGTGCCAGCAGGAAACTAGCGGGGGGGCAGGAGACCCAGTACTTC. Amino acids: CASRKLAGGQETQYF.